This passage covers 10 T cell receptor beta chains from one sample sequenced in a study of T cells after posttransplantation cyclophosphamide. The method was immunoSEQ multiplex PCR; TCRdb's version includes in-frame clones alone and lacks a portion of them. The sample shows about 40,000 clones, none of them appearing just once. Sequenced sample: PBMCs. These receptors all come from a woman aged 45-65 years in good health and a related stem cell transplant donor.

This clone showed up many times. The chain couples TRBV5-6 to TRBJ1-1, with 8 positions matching TRBD1. The CDR3 covers 13 residues. The J segment lost 5 bases and the V segment lost 2 bases, leaving 2 bases of the junction unmatched. The germline gives CDR1 SGHDT, CDR2 YYEEEE. The CDR3 DNA reads as TGTGCCAGCAGCTTACAGGGGGGAACTGAAGCTTTCTTT. Translation: CASSLQGGTEAFF.

There are many counts of this clone. The genes are TRBV12-5 and TRBJ2-5; a weak D match, TRBD2 (5 bases). V lost 5 bases, J lost 4 bases, and 23 bases lay in between. The CDR3 consists of 17 residues. Per the germline V gene, CDR1 is LGHNT and CDR2 is FRNRAP. In nucleotides, the CDR3 is TGTGCTAGTGGTCAGCGATCCGGGAAGCGCTCGCCAGAGACCCAGTACTTC. Translating gives CASGQRSGKRSPETQYF.

Many counts were recorded for this clone. The genes are TRBV19 and TRBJ2-1, with 12 nucleotides matching TRBD1. In germline, CDR1 is LNHDA, CDR2 SQIVND (reference sequence). The CDR3 extends over 15 amino acids. V dropped 3 bases and J dropped 9; count of bases not matched to a gene: 6. The CDR3 nucleotides read TGTGCCAGTAGTATGCAGGGACAGGGGGCCGGTGAGCAGTTCTTC. Residues: CASSMQGQGAGEQFF.

This clone occurred many times. CDR3 DNA sequence: TGCAGCGCCGACAAACTCCCCGGCTACACCTTC. Translated, it gives CSADKLPGYTF. The chain is built from TRBV20-1 and TRBJ1-2; D uncertain. The germline V gene has CDR1 DFQATT and CDR2 SNEGSKA (reference sequence). There are 11 residues in the CDR3.

This clone showed up many times. V gene TRBV14 combines with J gene TRBJ1-5; D is ambiguous. V gave up 0 bases and J gave up 9 bases, with 12 bases separating them. CDR3 length equals 14 residues. The germline CDR1 and CDR2 sequences are SGHDN and FVKESK. CDR3 protein: CASSQDLRAGPQHF. CDR3 sequence (DNA): TGTGCCAGCAGCCAAGATCTGAGAGCGGGGCCCCAGCATTTT.

This clone was seen more than once but under ten times. V and J are TRBV28 and TRBJ2-5; TRBD2 aligns across 11 bases. The J call is doubtful: the DNA matches TRBJ2-7 better. Germline V gives CDR1 MDHEN, CDR2 SYDVKM. The CDR3 length is 16 residues. The DNA for the CDR3 is TGTGCCAGCAGTATCTGGGGGACTAGCGGCACCTACGAGCAGTACTTC. Protein: CASSIWGTSGTYEQYF.

This clone was seen many times. The rearrangement links TRBV6-6 to TRBJ1-5, with D possibly TRBD1 on 6 matching bases. The germline V gene has CDR1 MNHNY and CDR2 SVGAGI (reference sequence). Trimming removed 6 bases from V and 6 bases from J, with 12 bases in between. The CDR3 is made up of 13 amino acids. The CDR3 protein is CASSRGQIQPQHF. CDR3 DNA sequence: TGTGCCAGCAGCCGCGGACAGATTCAGCCCCAGCATTTT.

This clone was observed at least ten times. This chain connects TRBV7-2 to TRBJ2-1; D perhaps matches TRBD2 (5 bases). Germline assignment: CDR1 SGHTA and CDR2 FQGNSA. The V gene lost 5 bases and the J gene lost 0 bases, with 11 bases spanning the gap. The CDR3 runs to 15 residues. CDR3 amino acids: CASSPTRGSYNEQFF. The CDR3 bases are TGTGCCAGCAGCCCCACACGGGGCTCCTACAATGAGCAGTTCTTC.

The sample holds many counts of this clone. The chain combines TRBV7-9 with TRBJ1-1, with 8 bases fitting TRBD1. The ends lost 5 bases at V and 3 bases at J; junction bases unmatched: 5. There are 14 residues in the CDR3. Germline CDR1 SEHNR, CDR2 FQNEAQ (reference sequence). This CDR3 is CASSPWTGYTEAFF. CDR3 nucleotides: TGTGCCAGCAGCCCATGGACAGGGTACACTGAAGCTTTCTTT.

This clone came up many times. This sample also contains other DNA sequences that code for the same CDR3. This chain links TRBV19 with TRBJ1-5; the match to TRBD1 covers 9 bases. V lost 5 bases, J lost 2 bases, and 4 bases stayed unmatched. In germline, CDR1 is LNHDA, CDR2 SQIVND (reference sequence). This CDR3 is 15 amino acids long. CDR3 amino acids: CASSGGQGGNQPQHF. Here the CDR3 DNA reads TGTGCCAGTAGTGGGGGACAGGGTGGCAATCAGCCCCAGCATTTT.